Presented here are 17 T cell receptor beta chains from one specimen sequenced in a study of T cells in Graves' hyperthyroidism and ophthalmopathy. Amplified TCR beta CDR3 regions came from RNA transcripts. During a first-round RT-PCR of the TCR CDR3, the HTBI primer set was used. TCRdb re-called the multiplex PCR reads through MiXCR, storing one row per CDR3 protein. The sample consists of 360,000 or so distinct CDR3 sequences, around 15% of them appearing once. The specimen was blood. Receptors originate from a woman aged 55-69 years with Graves' ophthalmopathy.

This clonotype was found many times. V and J are TRBV20-1 and TRBJ2-5, with a possible D match to TRBD2 (6 bases). This CDR3 contains 15 residues. Trimming removed 1 base at V and 2 bases at J, with 14 bases between. Germline CDR1 DFQATT, CDR2 SNEGSKA (reference sequence). The CDR3 here is CSARAVAGSQETQYF. The CDR3 DNA sequence: TGCAGTGCTAGAGCGGTTGCGGGGTCGCAAGAGACCCAGTACTTC.

The chain carries TRBV28 and TRBJ1-6; D is ambiguous. Deletions cut 6 bases from V and 0 bases from J, with 24 bases between. CDR3 length equals 20 residues. Germline loops: CDR1 MDHEN, CDR2 SYDVKM. CDR3 bases: TGTGCCAGCAGCCCCCTACCGACCGGGCCCCTGAGCTCCTATAATTCACCCCTCCACTTT. Translation: CASSPLPTGPLSSYNSPLHF.

The chain uses TRBV29-1 and TRBJ1-2, with a weak D call TRBD1 (5 bases). Germline CDR1 SQVTM, CDR2 ANQGSEA. V lost 5 bases, J lost 1 base, and 17 bases lay in between. The CDR3 is 15 amino acids. The CDR3 DNA is TGCAGCGTTAAAAATCGAGGGGAAGATAACTATGGCTACACCTTC. This gives the protein CSVKNRGEDNYGYTF. Combining the CDR3 with reference TRBV29-1 and TRBJ1-2 gives the whole variable domain SAVISQKPSRDICQRGTSLTIQCQVDSQVTMMFWYRQQPGQSLTLIATANQGSEATYESGFVIDKFPISRPNLTFSTLTVSNMSPEDSSIYLCSVKNRGEDNYGYTFGSGTRLTVV.

This chain links TRBV20-1 with TRBJ2-1, with 8 nucleotides matching TRBD2. Germline loops: CDR1 DFQATT, CDR2 SNEGSKA (reference sequence). V lost 5 bases, J lost 8 bases, and 17 bases stayed unmatched. The CDR3 runs to 16 residues. CDR3 nucleotide sequence: TGCAGTGCTGGACGGCCCCACAAGCGGGAGACCTATGAGCAGTTCTTC. This sequence encodes CSAGRPHKRETYEQFF.

The rearrangement joins TRBV6-1 to TRBJ2-7; 11 positions agree with TRBD1. This CDR3 has 15 amino acids. CDR1 MNHNS and CDR2 SASEGT come from the germline V gene. The junction had 8 bases not matched to a gene; V was cut back by 6 bases and J by 4 bases. The CDR3 coding sequence is TGTGCCAGCAGACGAGCCGGGACAGGGGGTTACGAGCAGTACTTC. Translating gives CASRRAGTGGYEQYF.

This clonotype was counted between two and nine times. The V and J genes are TRBV13 and TRBJ2-6; the D gene could be TRBD1 or TRBD2 (5 bases each). V was clipped by 4 bases and J by 1 base, with 17 bases between them. Looked up from germline, CDR1 is PRHDT and CDR2 is FYEKMQ (reference sequence). This CDR3 spans 18 amino acids. The CDR3, as DNA: TGTGCCAGCAGCTCCCGGGGACGGGATTTTTCTGGGGCCAACGTCCTGACTTTC. It yields the protein CASSSRGRDFSGANVLTF. Full variable domain (outside the CDR3, taken from reference TRBV13 and TRBJ2-6): AAGVIQSPRHLIKEKRETATLKCYPIPRHDTVYWYQQGPGQDPQFLISFYEKMQSDKGSIPDRFSAQQFSDYHSELNMSSLELGDSALYFCASSSRGRDFSGANVLTFGAGSRLTVL.

V usage is TRBV12-3 or TRBV12-4 and J usage is TRBJ1-1, with unresolved D. This CDR3 spans 13 amino acids. Trimming removed 7 bases from V and 1 base from J, with 10 bases in between. The CDR3 coding sequence is TGTGCCAGCACCTTACGGGGGAACACTGAAGCTTTCTTT. Amino acid sequence: CASTLRGNTEAFF.

This clonotype occurred many times. The V call is TRBV6-1, the J call TRBJ1-2; D not certain. This CDR3 is 15 amino acids long. Trimming took off 4 bases at V and 6 bases at J, with 18 bases between the two ends. Looked up from germline, CDR1 is MNHNS and CDR2 is SASEGT. The CDR3 here is CASSAVRESRDGYTF. Written as DNA, the CDR3 is TGTGCCAGCAGTGCTGTAAGGGAGTCTCGGGATGGCTACACCTTC.

At least ten counts were recorded for this clonotype. The gene calls are TRBV4-1 and TRBJ2-7, with 9 bases fitting TRBD1. CDR3 length: 17 amino acids. V lost 3 bases to trimming and J lost 0 bases; unmatched junction nucleotides: 9. Germline V gene data show CDR1 as MGHRA and CDR2 as YSYEKL. Written as DNA, the CDR3 is TGCGCCAGCAGCCACCAGGGACAGGGCGAAAGCTCCTACGAGCAGTACTTC. Translated, it gives CASSHQGQGESSYEQYF.

This clonotype was observed a handful of times. The chain links TRBV4-1 to TRBJ2-7; 10 nucleotides match TRBD2. Trimming at V came to 4 bases and at J to 2 bases, leaving 5 bases not matched to a gene. Germline V gene lookup returns CDR1 MGHRA and CDR2 YSYEKL. CDR3 length: 15 residues. CDR3 sequence: CASSRGAGGAYEQYF. CDR3 in DNA: TGCGCCAGCAGCCGGGGAGCGGGAGGGGCCTACGAGCAGTACTTC.

This clonotype was counted only a few times. The V call is TRBV5-1, the J call TRBJ2-7, with 8 bases matching TRBD1. The V and J ends lost 5 bases and 6 bases, in that order; junction bases with no gene match: 7. Per germline, CDR1 SGHRS and CDR2 YFSETQ. The CDR3 has 13 amino acids. The CDR3 nucleotides are TGCGCCAGCAGGATAGCAGGGGGCTTCGAGCAGTACTTC. This codes for CASRIAGGFEQYF. Drawing the rest from reference TRBV5-1 and TRBJ2-7, the complete variable domain is KAGVTQTPRYLIKTRGQQVTLSCSPISGHRSVSWYQQTPGQGLQFLFEYFSETQRNKGNFPGRFSGRQFSNSRSEMNVSTLELGDSALYLCASRIAGGFEQYFGPGTRLTVT.

V usage is TRBV5-6 and J usage is TRBJ2-1; D ambiguous. Trimming took 6 bases from V and 9 from J, leaving 13 bases between them. The length of the CDR3 is 12 residues. The germline gives CDR1 SGHDT, CDR2 YYEEEE. For the CDR3, the DNA is TGTGCCAGCATCCTCCCTTGCACTGAGCAGTTCTTC. This gives the protein CASILPCTEQFF.

This clonotype was counted ten times or more. The CDR3 DNA reads TGTGCCAGCAGCCGCATGCCCAATGAGCAGTTCTTC. The encoded protein is CASSRMPNEQFF. The rearrangement links TRBV7-2 to TRBJ2-1; D unresolved. Germline V lookup: CDR1 SGHTA, CDR2 FQGNSA. The CDR3 spans 12 residues. Trimming took off 5 bases at V and 6 bases at J, with 8 bases between the two ends.

About this clonotype: This may be a read error: a much more frequent sequence differs by one nucleotide. This chain connects TRBV3-1 to TRBJ1-2; 8 nucleotides match TRBD1. Germline CDR1 and CDR2: LGHDT and YNNKEL (reference sequence). The CDR3 has 13 residues. The V segment lost 6 bases and the J segment 8 bases; nucleotides outside the gene matches: 8. As DNA, the CDR3 is TGTGCCAGCAGGCGGGGACAGGCGGAGGGCTACACCTTC. Translated, it gives CASRRGQAEGYTF.

Only a few counts were recorded for this clonotype. The chain carries TRBV2 and TRBJ1-2, with TRBD1 as a possible D gene (6 bases). The CDR3 covers 14 residues. Germline lookup yields CDR1 SNHLY and CDR2 FYNNEI. The ends were cut back, 5 bases at V and 2 bases at J, with 12 bases in the middle. CDR3 sequence (DNA): TGTGCCAGCAGTACGGTGACAGGCAACTATGGCTACACCTTC. Residues: CASSTVTGNYGYTF.

In its sample, this clonotype was seen many times. The chain links TRBV20-1 to TRBJ1-6; D gene ambiguous. CDR1 is DFQATT and CDR2 is SNEGSKA in the germline V gene (reference sequence). The CDR3 length is 14 residues. V lost 2 bases to trimming and J lost 10 bases, with 15 bases between them. The CDR3 reads CSARFEGKNSPLHF. CDR3 sequence (DNA): TGCAGTGCTAGATTCGAGGGAAAGAACTCACCCCTCCACTTT.

This clonotype occurred many times. The chain employs TRBV5-1 and TRBJ1-1, with D perhaps TRBD1 (6 bases). V shed 4 bases and J shed 4 bases, with 17 bases lying between them. This CDR3 region has 15 residues. CDR1 and CDR2 from the germline V gene are SGHRS and YFSETQ. In DNA, the CDR3 is TGCGCCAGCAGCGGTGGTGGGGGCGCGGGCACTGAAGCTTTCTTT. This encodes CASSGGGGAGTEAFF.